This T cell receptor beta chain was retrieved from a study of blood T cell repertoires in COVID-19 (dated by TCRdb to about 2020). Study-wide context: Collaborator samples came from the United States, Italy and Spain and covered acute and convalescent phases of COVID-19. The prospective study material was composed of cDNA or gDNA derived from T cells, B-cell-depleted T cells, or PBMCs. Deeply sampled blood TCRbeta repertoires from subjects exposed to, actively infected with, or recovered from COVID-19 were included in the dataset. The repertoires were released in a freely available public database meant as a resource for research on the immune response to SARS-CoV-2. The samples were drawn from two sources: the first 160 participants of the ongoing ImmuneRACE study, and 1,254 subjects contributed by 6 global collaborators. A de-identified subject ID, COVID-19 status, age in years and sex were almost always included in the sample metadata. Where HLA class I and class II types were available, the types were taken from metadata supplied by the sample provider, not from assay-based typing. General conclusions and limits of the study: The quantity of clinical and demographic metadata differed by source and by participant and was supplied without curation.

Taken from cysteine to phenylalanine, the CDR3 has 15 residues. Only the CDR3 region is kept as DNA, spanning 45 bases read in frame from base 1. Per the germline V gene, SGHTA is the CDR1 and FQGNSA is the CDR2. V lost 4 bases and J lost 4 bases, and the count of bases not matched to a germline gene is 7. TCRbeta CDR3 regions were amplified from genomic DNA by means of the immunoSEQ Assay, a bias-controlled multiplex PCR. The authors processed their data as follows. Nucleated cell counts per sample were estimated from amplification of reference gene primers within the assay. Sequence reads were collapsed and filtered to measure the absolute abundance of every unique TCRbeta CDR3 rearrangement. For each sample, productive Simpson clonality was calculated by taking the square root of Simpson's diversity index across productive rearrangements. The immuneACCESS repertoire file appears here via TCRdb, limited to in-frame rearrangements. These files lack a portion of the clones; in checked studies, under half of the deficit traces to unresolved V genes, and the cause of the others is not known. That table is the source of V, J and clone size, and D and trimming were worked out from the DNA. The sample has around 470,000 clones on record, 80% to 90% of them singletons. In total, the top ten clones hold around 0.9% of the sample.

For this clone: No antigen is known for it. Per-nucleotide qualities are absent, and no much larger clonotype sits a single base away.

In Seattle, one collaborating source enrolled patients while the infection was active and tracked those patients longitudinally over the course of disease. Whole blood was collected in K2EDTA tubes by collaborating institutions according to the institutions' own protocols. For TCRbeta analysis, collaborators shipped samples in one of three forms: frozen whole blood, isolated PBMCs, or DNA extracted from either of those sample types. The receptor comes from a man between 18 and 29 years old with COVID-19, enrolled during active disease. Recombination linked TRBV7-2 to TRBJ2-5, with 9 central nucleotides matching TRBD1. The material sequenced was peripheral blood. The CDR3 reads as follows: CASSSSGQGGETQYF. The nucleotides are TGTGCCAGCAGCTCGTCGGGACAGGGTGGAGAGACCCAGTACTTC.